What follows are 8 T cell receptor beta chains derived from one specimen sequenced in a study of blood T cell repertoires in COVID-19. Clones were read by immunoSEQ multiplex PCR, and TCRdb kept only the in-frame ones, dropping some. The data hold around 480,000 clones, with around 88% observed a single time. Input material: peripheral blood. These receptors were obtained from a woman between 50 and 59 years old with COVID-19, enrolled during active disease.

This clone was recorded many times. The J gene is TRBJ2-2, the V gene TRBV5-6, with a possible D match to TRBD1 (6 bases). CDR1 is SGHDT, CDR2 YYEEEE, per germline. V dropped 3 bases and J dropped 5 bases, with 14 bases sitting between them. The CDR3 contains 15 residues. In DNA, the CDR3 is TGTGCCAGCAGCTCCTCCGGGACACTAACCGGGGAGCTGTTTTTT. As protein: CASSSSGTLTGELFF.

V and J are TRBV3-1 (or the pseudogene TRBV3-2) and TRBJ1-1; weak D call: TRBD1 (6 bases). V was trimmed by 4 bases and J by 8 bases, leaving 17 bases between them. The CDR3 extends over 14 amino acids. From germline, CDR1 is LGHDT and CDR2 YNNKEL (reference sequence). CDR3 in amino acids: CASSPQGSFIEAFF. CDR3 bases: TGTGCCAGCAGCCCTCAGGGGTCCTTCATAGAAGCTTTCTTT.

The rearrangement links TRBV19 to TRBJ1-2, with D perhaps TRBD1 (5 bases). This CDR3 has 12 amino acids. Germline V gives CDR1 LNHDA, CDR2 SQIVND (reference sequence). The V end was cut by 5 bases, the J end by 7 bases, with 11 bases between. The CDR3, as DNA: TGTGCCAGTAGTCTGCAGGGTGGTGGCTACACCTTC. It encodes CASSLQGGGYTF.

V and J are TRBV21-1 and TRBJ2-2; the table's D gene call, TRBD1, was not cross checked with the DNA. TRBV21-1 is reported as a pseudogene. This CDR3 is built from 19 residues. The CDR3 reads CASSKGRKVQGGNTGELFF. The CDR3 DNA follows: TGTGCCAGCAGCAAGGGCCGGAAGGTGCAGGGGGGGAACACCGGGGAGCTGTTTTTT.

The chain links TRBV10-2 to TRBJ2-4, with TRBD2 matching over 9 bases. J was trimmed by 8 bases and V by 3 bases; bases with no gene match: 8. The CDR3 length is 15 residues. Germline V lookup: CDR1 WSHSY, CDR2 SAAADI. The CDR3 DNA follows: TGCGCCAGCAGTGACGGGGCGGGGGGGCTAGACATTCAGTACTTC. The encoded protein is CASSDGAGGLDIQYF.

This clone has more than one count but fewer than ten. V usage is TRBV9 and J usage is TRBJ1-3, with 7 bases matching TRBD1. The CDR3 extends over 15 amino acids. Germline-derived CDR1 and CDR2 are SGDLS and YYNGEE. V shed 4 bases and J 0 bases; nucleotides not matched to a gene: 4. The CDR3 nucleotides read TGTGCCAGCAGCTTTCGACAGGGCTCTGGAAACACCATATATTTT. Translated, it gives CASSFRQGSGNTIYF.

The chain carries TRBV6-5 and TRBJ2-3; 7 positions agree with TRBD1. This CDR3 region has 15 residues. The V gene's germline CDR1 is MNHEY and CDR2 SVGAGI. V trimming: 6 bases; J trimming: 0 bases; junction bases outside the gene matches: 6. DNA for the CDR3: TGTGCCAGCAGCCCACAGGGGATGAGCACAGATACGCAGTATTTT. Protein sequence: CASSPQGMSTDTQYF.

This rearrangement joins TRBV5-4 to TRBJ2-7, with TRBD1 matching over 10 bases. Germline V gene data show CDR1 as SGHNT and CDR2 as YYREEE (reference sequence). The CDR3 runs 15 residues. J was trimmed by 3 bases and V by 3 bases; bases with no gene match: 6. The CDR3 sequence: CASSSGTGAFYEQYF. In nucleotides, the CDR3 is TGTGCCAGCAGCTCCGGGACAGGGGCGTTCTACGAGCAGTACTTC.